This T cell receptor (beta chain) was identified during a study of cytomegalovirus exposure and HLA in healthy donors (dated by TCRdb to the late 2010s). For context, the study as a whole: An earlier analysis of 587 of the donors reported 276 Gb of sequence data and 95 million to 130 million unique TCR beta sequences obtained from 150 million to 200 million T cells. In addition to the first cohort of about 650 subjects, a separate validation cohort of over 90 different subjects was used. Among the approximately 400 genotyped donors, 81% belonged to the genetic ancestry cluster associated with self-reported Caucasian donors. Typing coverage varied by locus: 629-630 donors for A, B, C, DRB1 and DQB1; around 560 for DQA1; 606 for DPA1; 450 to 480 for DPB1. An early release covering more than 500 HLA-typed donors comprised about 300 gigabases of sequencing data and approximately 80 million unique TCR sequences. A later analysis re-examined previously published TCR beta repertoires from roughly 650 donors and added high-resolution HLA genotyping to investigate patterns of TCR occurrence. Across about 380 genotyped donors of the cohort, an average of approximately 200,000 unique TCR beta nucleotide sequences per donor were sequenced, and roughly 17% of those sequences were non-productive. A few DR-DQ haplotypes were handled as single units for association and clustering because linkage in the cohort was strong. The study aimed to test whether cataloging public T cell receptors could reveal signatures of past pathogen exposure. A later genetic analysis used genome-wide SNP genotypes for about 65% of the 666 donors, treating that subset as a discovery cohort. HLA typing covered class I and class II loci at four-digit resolution. Using immunosequencing, the study profiled T cell repertoires from fewer than 700 subjects and related those repertoires to cytomegalovirus serostatus. Alongside the repertoire data, information on donor age, sex, ethnicity and CMV serostatus was compiled. Every repertoire in the discovery cohort had been generated on one and the same sequencing platform. In an earlier analysis of roughly 600 of the donors, high-throughput TCR beta sequencing was used to judge whether each TCR beta V gene segment behaved as functional or pseudogenic. To predict cytomegalovirus infection status, the study brought together high-throughput TCR immunosequencing, statistical association of individual TCRs with disease status, and machine learning. In the later analysis, no new phenotypic data were used to find candidate immune exposures; instead, reliance was placed on TCR beta sequences and their occurrence across donors. Study-level results and caveats: In vitro tests confirmed that a few of the cytomegalovirus-associated TCR beta chains recognize cytomegalovirus antigens. A cluster of highly shared sequence variants was judged likely to be a technical artifact of the sequencing pipeline. CMV serostatus was the only immune exposure information available for the cohort. Correlated functional status among segregating V segments might reflect linkage disequilibrium, but an unknown experimental factor could not be ruled out. The study listed 150 to 200 TCR beta chains as associated with cytomegalovirus. Compared with the approximately 670-donor mean, donors in an Asian-associated ancestry cluster had fewer N-insertions in productive TCRs, according to a later genetic analysis. Some IMGT-functional V segments, including TRBV6-2 and TRBV6-3, could not be told apart with the 87-base-pair reads, so those segments were excluded. The authors suggested that the approach could potentially be generalized to other disease states and immunological phenotypes. The classifier was reported to diagnose cytomegalovirus status with high specificity and sensitivity in both the original cohort and the validation cohort. An earlier analysis of approximately 500 of the donors showed that most TCR beta V segments appeared in productive rearrangements either about 90% or about 30% of the time, which broadly matched IMGT annotations. According to a later analysis, TCR association rates differed among HLA loci, with DRB1 alleles showing the most associated TCRs and HLA-C alleles showing the fewest. When HLA alleles, especially DR and DQ, strongly co-occurred, TCR associations were difficult to assign to individual alleles. In a later analysis, about 16,000 TCR beta sequences were associated with specific HLA alleles at a false discovery rate of 0.05. Most TCR sequences were observed very rarely across donors, whereas some public TCRs were present in many individuals. The earlier analysis of nearly 600 of the donors excluded roughly 17 rarely observed V segments, including chromosome 9 orphons, because counts were too low. Because some donors lacked HLA typing at each locus, the association tests relied only on the typed subset. In a later analysis, HLA-associated TCR beta chains were found to be more clonally expanded and to have lower generation probabilities than equally common non-associated chains. A later analysis found that most CMV-associated TCR beta chains appeared HLA-restricted, with HLA associations seemingly driven largely by CMV exposure. The presence/absence analyses assumed that sequencing depth was roughly uniform across donors, and that assumption may not be true. Several of the top co-occurrence clusters appeared to be linked to parvovirus B19, influenza, CMV and Epstein-Barr virus, according to a later analysis. A further reported finding was that TCR beta sequences accurately predicted the HLA-A and HLA-B alleles for most subjects in the first cohort. In a later genetic analysis, a missense DCLRE1C variant was associated with V-gene and J-gene trimming of TCR beta chains, and the association was replicated in an independent cohort. The cohort was sequenced for TCR beta chains only, and without alpha or paired-chain data the features that could be detected were limited.

The germline V gene gives CDR1 as LGHNA and CDR2 as YNFKEQ. Reading from cysteine to phenylalanine, the CDR3 counts 13 amino acids. Only CDR3 DNA is held: 39 bases, read in frame from base 1. Libraries were constructed by the immunoSEQ multiplex PCR assay. For the multiplex PCR, a mixture combining 60 forward primers for TCR Vbeta segments and 13 reverse primers for TCR Jbeta segments was used. The CDR3 region of rearranged TCR beta genes was amplified from genomic DNA with a multiplex PCR assay. The amplified TCR beta libraries were sequenced on the Illumina HiSeq System as 87-base-pair reads. The published analysis was carried out like this. In a later analysis, tens of millions of unique TCR beta chains were counted across the approximately 640 repertoires, and approximately 11 million of these chains were shared by at least two donors. Raw reads were error-corrected and collapsed into unique sequences by a nearest-neighbor algorithm in which closely related sequences were merged to remove PCR and sequencing errors. Alignment of CDR3 sequences to IMGT reference sequences was used to assign V, D and J gene segments. Each retained sequence needed at least a six-nucleotide match to both a V gene segment and a J gene segment. A rearrangement counted as productive if the CDR3 had no stop codons and remained in frame with V and J, and every other rearrangement counted as non-productive. Following IMGT convention, CDR3 was defined as the stretch from the second conserved V-encoded cysteine up to the conserved J-encoded phenylalanine. In an earlier analysis of 550 to 650 of the donors, sequences lacking an unambiguous match to a single V gene segment were excluded. An earlier analysis of approximately 590 of the donors called V segments functional above 56.7% productive rearrangements and segregating when the between-donor standard deviation exceeded 5%. To diagnose cytomegalovirus status from the catalog of TCR beta chain sequences, a statistical classification framework was built. In a later analysis, V and J genes were assigned by comparing TCR nucleotide sequences against IMGT/GENE-DB human TR gene sequences. A later analysis assigned CDR3 sequences and most-parsimonious VDJ recombination scenarios with the TCRdist pipeline. A later analysis defined each TCR beta chain by its CDR3 amino acid sequence plus V-gene family, and excluded reads lacking a unique V-gene family. A later analysis removed several hundred highly shared, low-generation-probability nucleotide sequences to deal with suspected cross-contamination and a sequencing artifact. In a later analysis, a clonal expansion index was calculated for each public chain from normalized within-repertoire ranks of inferred template counts. In a later analysis, generation probabilities were computed with a VDJ recombination model fitted to out-of-frame rearrangements, and the resulting probabilities were checked against IGoR. In a later analysis, TCR-TCR, TCR-HLA and TCR-CMV co-occurrence was scored with hypergeometric tests, and a repertoire-size bias correction was applied to TCR pairs. To estimate false discovery rates, a later analysis permuted the HLA or CMV assignments 20 times. In a later analysis, co-occurring TCRs were grouped with DBSCAN, and TCRdist sequence similarity was added when clustering was performed within HLA-allele-positive subsets. Repertoires with fewer than 30,000 or more than 120,000 public chains were left out of co-occurrence clustering, as were about 5 repertoires with anomalous nucleotide sharing. TCRdb provides this immuneACCESS table in a form limited to in-frame rearrangements. Some clones are lacking; in checked studies, under half of them reflect an unresolved V gene, and why the rest are absent is not known. Clone size and the V and J calls come from that table; the DNA yielded D and trimming. The sample has roughly 140,000 clones on record, 60% to 80% of them singletons. Around 7% of the sample lies in the top ten.

The cohort was made up of around 720 healthy bone marrow donors. All cohort members were sampled while nominally healthy, although unrecorded immune exposures were likely present. The donor tested CMV seropositive and was one of the 289 seropositive cohort members. A peripheral blood sample was provided by each donor, and peripheral blood mononuclear cells were used for TCR beta sequencing. Genomic DNA was extracted from the blood cell samples with the Qiagen DNeasy Blood Extraction Kit. Remarks on this clone: The target of this receptor is not known. A junction boundary mismatches the germline segment, possibly from a read error.

The sample comprised PBMCs. The chain employs TRBV4-2 and TRBJ1-2, with 7 bases aligning to TRBD1. The sequence came from a woman aged 40-49 years in good health and CMV-seropositive. The sequenced DNA is TGTGCCAGCAGCCAAGTATCCGGGACAGAGGGCTCCTTC. This codes for CASSQVSGTEGSF.